The entry below gives a single TCR beta chain sequence along with its context. These data originate in a study of low-dose radiotherapy and immunotherapy resistance in tumors. Overall study: In Cohort 2, 1 Gy per fraction was delivered every two weeks, for a total of 13 Gy over 26 weeks.

Primers used for first-strand cDNA, a TRAV- and TRBV-specific set, covered both alpha and beta chains. A constant-region primer paired with the V-primer adapter amplified TCRs over about 20 PCR cycles. MiXCR, applied by TCRdb to the reads, yields one record per CDR3 protein. The sample records 9,500 to 14,000 distinct CDR3 sequences, 45% to 55% being singletons. This receptor was identified in a human donor with advanced metastatic prostate, ovarian, gallbladder or colorectal cancer (not recorded which). This table probably holds off-target reads from a library built for another chain.

Written as DNA, the CDR3 is TGTGCCAGCAGCTTGGGCAGCGGGGGGCCGAATGAGCAGTTCTTC. Translated: CASSLGSGGPNEQFF. This chain links TRBV5-4 with TRBJ2-1, with 9 bases lining up with TRBD2. V lost 0 bases and J lost 7; bases outside the gene matches: 5. Looked up from germline, CDR1 is SGHNT and CDR2 is YYREEE (reference sequence). The CDR3 extends over 15 amino acids. The whole variable domain, filled in from reference TRBV5-4 and TRBJ2-1, reads ETGVTQSPTHLIKTRGQQVTLRCSSQSGHNTVSWYQQALGQGPQFIFQYYREEENGRGNFPPRFSGLQFPNYSSELNVNALELDDSALYLCASSLGSGGPNEQFFGPGTRLTVL.